This TCR beta chain was captured in a study of T cell responses to AZD1222 COVID-19 vaccine. Profiled with immunoSEQ multiplex PCR; TCRdb holds only in-frame clones, not every one. This sample has more than 80,000 clones, with roughly 86% found just once. On this clone itself: Its specificity is unknown.

Germline V gene lookup returns CDR1 MDHEN and CDR2 SYDVKM. CDR3 length equals 13 residues. Trimming at V came to 6 bases and at J to 4 bases, leaving 6 bases not matched to a gene. Findings and limits, study-wide: Vaccine-associated CD4 TCRs spanned spike, dominant at 160-218 and 743-854. Among the donors, most were white British and more were female, and clonal diversity was possibly underestimated. A reported finding is that nearly half of spike-specific TCRs target unmutated variant regions.

The sample consisted of peripheral blood, taken on day 0 of AZD1222 vaccination. This TCR was sampled from an adult in good health. This chain uses TRBV28 with TRBJ2-7, with 7 bases aligning to TRBD1. CDR3 nucleotides: TGTGCCAGCAGGACAGGGACGATTTACGAGCAGTACTTC. The encoded protein is CASRTGTIYEQYF.